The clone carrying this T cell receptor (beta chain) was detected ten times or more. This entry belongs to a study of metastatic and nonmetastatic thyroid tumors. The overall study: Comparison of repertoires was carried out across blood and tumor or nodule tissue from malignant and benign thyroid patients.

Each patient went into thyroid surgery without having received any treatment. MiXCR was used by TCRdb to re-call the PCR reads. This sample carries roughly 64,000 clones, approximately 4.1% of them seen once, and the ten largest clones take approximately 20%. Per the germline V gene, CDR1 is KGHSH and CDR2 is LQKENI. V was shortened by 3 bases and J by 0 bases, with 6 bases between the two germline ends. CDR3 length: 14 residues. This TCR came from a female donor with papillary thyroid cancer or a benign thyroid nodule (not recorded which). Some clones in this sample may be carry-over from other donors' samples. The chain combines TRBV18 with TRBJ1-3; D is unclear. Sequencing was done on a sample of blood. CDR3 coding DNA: TGTGCCAGCTCACCGACGAGCTCTGGAAACACCATATATTTT. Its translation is CASSPTSSGNTIYF.